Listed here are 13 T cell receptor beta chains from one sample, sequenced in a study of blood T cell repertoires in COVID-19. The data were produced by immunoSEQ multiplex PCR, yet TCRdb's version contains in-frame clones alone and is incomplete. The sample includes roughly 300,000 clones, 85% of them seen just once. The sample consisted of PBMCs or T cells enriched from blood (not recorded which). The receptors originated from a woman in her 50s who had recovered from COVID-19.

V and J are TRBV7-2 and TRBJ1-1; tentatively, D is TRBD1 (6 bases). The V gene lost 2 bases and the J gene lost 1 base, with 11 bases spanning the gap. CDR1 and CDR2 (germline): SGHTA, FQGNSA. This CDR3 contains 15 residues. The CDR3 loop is CASSLQTGSNTEAFF. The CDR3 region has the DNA TGTGCCAGCAGCTTACAAACAGGGTCGAACACTGAAGCTTTCTTT.

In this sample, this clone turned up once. The CDR3 DNA follows: TGTGCCAGTAGTATCGTCCAGGGCGAGACAGATACGCAGTATTTT. Amino acid sequence: CASSIVQGETDTQYF. The chain carries TRBV19 and TRBJ2-3, with D perhaps TRBD1 (5 bases). The germline gives CDR1 LNHDA, CDR2 SQIVND (reference sequence). V was clipped by 3 bases and J by 3 bases, with 13 bases between them. The CDR3 is made up of 15 amino acids.

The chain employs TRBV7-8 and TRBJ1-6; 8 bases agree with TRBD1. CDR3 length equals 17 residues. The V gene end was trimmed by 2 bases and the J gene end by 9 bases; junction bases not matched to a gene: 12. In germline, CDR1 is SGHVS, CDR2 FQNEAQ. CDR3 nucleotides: TGTGCCAGCAGCTTATGGGGACAGGCAAACGTGGCTTCACCCCTCCACTTT. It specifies CASSLWGQANVASPLHF. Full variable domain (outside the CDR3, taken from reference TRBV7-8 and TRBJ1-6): GAGVSQSPRYKVAKRGQDVALRCDPISGHVSLFWYQQALGQGPEFLTYFQNEAQLDKSGLPSDRFFAERPEGSVSTLKIQRTQQEDSAVYLCASSLWGQANVASPLHFGNGTRLTVT.

The CDR3 DNA reads TGTGCCAGTAGTATAGGTTCGCGGCCCAGCACAGATACGCAGTATTTT. As protein: CASSIGSRPSTDTQYF. V gene TRBV19 combines with J gene TRBJ2-3; D is unclear. The CDR3 spans 16 residues. Germline values: CDR1 LNHDA, CDR2 SQIVND (reference sequence). V was trimmed by 1 base and J by 0 bases, leaving 11 bases between them. The variable domain in full, with the rest retrieved from reference TRBV19 and TRBJ2-3, is DGGITQSPKYLFRKEGQNVTLSCEQNLNHDAMYWYRQDPGQGLRLIYYSQIVNDFQKGDIAEGYSVSREKKESFPLTVTSAQKNPTAFYLCASSIGSRPSTDTQYFGPGTRLTVL.

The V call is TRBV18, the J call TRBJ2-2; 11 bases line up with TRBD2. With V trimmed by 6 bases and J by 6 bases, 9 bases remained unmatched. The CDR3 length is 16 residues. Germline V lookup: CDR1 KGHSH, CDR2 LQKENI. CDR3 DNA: TGTGCCAGCTCGCCCTCTTGGACTAGCGGGTCCGGGGAGCTGTTTTTT. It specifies CASSPSWTSGSGELFF.

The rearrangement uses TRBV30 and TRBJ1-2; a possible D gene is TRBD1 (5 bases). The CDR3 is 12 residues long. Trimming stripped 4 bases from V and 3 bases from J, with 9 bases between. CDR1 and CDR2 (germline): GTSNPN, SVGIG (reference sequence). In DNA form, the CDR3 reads TGTGCCTGGATGGACACCTACTATGGCTACACCTTC. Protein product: CAWMDTYYGYTF.

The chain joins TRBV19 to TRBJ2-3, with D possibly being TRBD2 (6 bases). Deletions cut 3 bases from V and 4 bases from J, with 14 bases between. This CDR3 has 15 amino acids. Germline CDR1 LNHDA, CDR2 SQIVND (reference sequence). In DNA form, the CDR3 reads TGTGCCAGTAGTATTGGGGCAGGGAGGCCAGATACGCAGTATTTT. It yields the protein CASSIGAGRPDTQYF.

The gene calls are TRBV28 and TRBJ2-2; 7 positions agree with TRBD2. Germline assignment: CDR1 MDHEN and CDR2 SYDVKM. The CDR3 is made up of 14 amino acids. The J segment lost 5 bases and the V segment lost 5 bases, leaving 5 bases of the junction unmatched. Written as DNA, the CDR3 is TGTGCCAGCAGTCCGGGACTATTTACCGGGGAGCTGTTTTTT. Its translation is CASSPGLFTGELFF.

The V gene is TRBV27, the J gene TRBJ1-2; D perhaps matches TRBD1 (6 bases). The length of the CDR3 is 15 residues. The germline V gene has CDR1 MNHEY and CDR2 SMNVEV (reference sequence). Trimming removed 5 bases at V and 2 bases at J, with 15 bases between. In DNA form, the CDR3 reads TGTGCCAGCAGTCCCTGGGGACACGGAAACTATGGCTACACCTTC. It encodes CASSPWGHGNYGYTF.

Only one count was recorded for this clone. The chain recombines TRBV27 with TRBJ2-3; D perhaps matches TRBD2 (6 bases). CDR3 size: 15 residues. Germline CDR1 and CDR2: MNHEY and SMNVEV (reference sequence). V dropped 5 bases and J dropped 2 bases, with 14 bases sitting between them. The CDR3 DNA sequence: TGTGCCAGCAGTACCAAGGGGACTCTCACAGATACGCAGTATTTT. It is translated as CASSTKGTLTDTQYF.

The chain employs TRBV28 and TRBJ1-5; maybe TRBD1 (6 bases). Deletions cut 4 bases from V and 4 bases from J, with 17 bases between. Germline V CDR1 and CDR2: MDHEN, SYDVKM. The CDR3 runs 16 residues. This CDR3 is CASSSPAGAKNQPQHF. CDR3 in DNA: TGTGCCAGCAGTTCCCCGGCAGGGGCGAAGAATCAGCCCCAGCATTTT.

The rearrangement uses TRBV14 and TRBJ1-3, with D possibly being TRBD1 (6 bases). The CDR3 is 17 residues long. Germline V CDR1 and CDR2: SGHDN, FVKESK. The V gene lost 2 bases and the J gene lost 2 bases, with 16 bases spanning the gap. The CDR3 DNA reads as TGTGCCAGCAGCCAAAAATACAGGGTTATCACTGGAAACACCATATATTTT. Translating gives CASSQKYRVITGNTIYF.

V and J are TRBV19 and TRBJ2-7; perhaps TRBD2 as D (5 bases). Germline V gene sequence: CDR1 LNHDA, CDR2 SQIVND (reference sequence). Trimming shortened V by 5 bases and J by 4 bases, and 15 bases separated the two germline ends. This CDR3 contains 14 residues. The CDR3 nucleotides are TGTGCCAGTAGTCCGGGAAATACAGCTTACGAGCAGTACTTC. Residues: CASSPGNTAYEQYF.